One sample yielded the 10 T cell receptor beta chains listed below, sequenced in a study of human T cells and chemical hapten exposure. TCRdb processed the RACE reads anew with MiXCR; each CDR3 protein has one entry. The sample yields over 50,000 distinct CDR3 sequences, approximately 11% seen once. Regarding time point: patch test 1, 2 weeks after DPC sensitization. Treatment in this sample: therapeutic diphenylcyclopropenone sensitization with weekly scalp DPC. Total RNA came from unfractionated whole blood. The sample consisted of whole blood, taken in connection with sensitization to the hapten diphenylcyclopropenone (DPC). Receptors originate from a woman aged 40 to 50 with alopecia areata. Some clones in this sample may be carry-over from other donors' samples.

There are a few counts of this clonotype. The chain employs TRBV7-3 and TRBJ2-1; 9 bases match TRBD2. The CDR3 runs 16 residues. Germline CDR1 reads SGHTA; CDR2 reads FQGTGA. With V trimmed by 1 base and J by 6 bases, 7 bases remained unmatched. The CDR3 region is CASSLMASGNGNEQFF. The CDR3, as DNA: TGTGCCAGCAGCTTAATGGCTAGCGGGAACGGCAATGAGCAGTTCTTC.

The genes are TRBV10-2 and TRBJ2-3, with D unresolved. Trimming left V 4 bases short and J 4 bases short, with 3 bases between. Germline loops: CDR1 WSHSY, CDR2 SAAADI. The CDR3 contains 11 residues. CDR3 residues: CASSAADTQYF. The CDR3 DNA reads TGCGCCAGCAGTGCGGCAGATACGCAGTATTTT.

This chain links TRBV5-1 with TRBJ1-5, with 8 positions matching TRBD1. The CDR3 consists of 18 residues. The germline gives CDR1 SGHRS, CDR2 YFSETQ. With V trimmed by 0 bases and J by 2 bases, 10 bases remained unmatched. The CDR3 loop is CASSLGQQGGEGNQPQHF. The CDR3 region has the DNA TGCGCCAGCAGCTTGGGGCAACAGGGGGGTGAAGGCAATCAGCCCCAGCATTTT.

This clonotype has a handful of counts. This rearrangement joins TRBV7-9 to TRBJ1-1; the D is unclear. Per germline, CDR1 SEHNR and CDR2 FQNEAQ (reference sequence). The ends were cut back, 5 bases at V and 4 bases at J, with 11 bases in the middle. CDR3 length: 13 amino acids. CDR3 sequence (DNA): TGTGCCAGCAGCCCCGACAAAGGCACTGAAGCTTTCTTT. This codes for CASSPDKGTEAFF.

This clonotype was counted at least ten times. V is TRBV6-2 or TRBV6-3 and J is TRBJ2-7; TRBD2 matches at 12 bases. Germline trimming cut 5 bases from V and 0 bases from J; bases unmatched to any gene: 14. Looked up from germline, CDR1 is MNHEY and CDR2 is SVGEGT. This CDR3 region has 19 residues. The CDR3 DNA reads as TGTGCCAGCAGTCTATTTCCCCTAGCGGGAGGGGACATCTCCTACGAGCAGTACTTC. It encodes CASSLFPLAGGDISYEQYF.

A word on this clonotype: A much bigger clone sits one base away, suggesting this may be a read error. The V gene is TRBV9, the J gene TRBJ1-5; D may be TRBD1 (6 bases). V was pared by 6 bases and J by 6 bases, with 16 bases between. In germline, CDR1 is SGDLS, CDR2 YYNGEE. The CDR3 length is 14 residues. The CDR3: CASNLDGGRQPQHF. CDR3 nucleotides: TGTGCCAGCAACCTGGATGGGGGCCGTCAGCCCCAGCATTTT. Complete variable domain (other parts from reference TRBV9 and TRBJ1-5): DSGVTQTPKHLITATGQRVTLRCSPRSGDLSVYWYQQSLDQGLQFLIQYYNGEERAKGNILERFSAQQFPDLHSELNLSSLELGDSALYFCASNLDGGRQPQHFGDGTRLSIL.

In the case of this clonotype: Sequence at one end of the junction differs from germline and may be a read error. The CDR3 sequence: CASSYPLEGSNQSQHF. The CDR3 DNA follows: TGTGCCAGCAGTTACCCCCTGGAAGGGAGCAATCAGTCCCAGCATTTT. The chain joins TRBV6-6 to TRBJ1-5; D is unresolved. Germline values: CDR1 MNHNY, CDR2 SVGAGI (reference sequence). The length of the CDR3 is 16 residues.

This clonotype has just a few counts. CDR3 in amino acids: CASTETGVQPQHF. CDR3 in DNA: TGTGCCAGCACCGAGACAGGGGTCCAGCCCCAGCATTTT. V and J are TRBV6-2 or TRBV6-3 and TRBJ1-5; 8 positions match TRBD1. CDR1 and CDR2 (germline): MNHEY, SVGEGT. The ends lost 7 bases at V and 7 bases at J; junction bases unmatched: 6. This CDR3 has 13 residues.

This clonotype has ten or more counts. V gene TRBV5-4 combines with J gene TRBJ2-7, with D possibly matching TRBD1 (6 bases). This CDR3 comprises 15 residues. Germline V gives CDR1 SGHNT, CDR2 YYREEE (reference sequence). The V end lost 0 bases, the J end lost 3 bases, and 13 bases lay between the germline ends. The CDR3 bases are TGTGCCAGCAGCTTGGAGGACAGTACCTTCTACGAGCAGTACTTC. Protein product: CASSLEDSTFYEQYF.

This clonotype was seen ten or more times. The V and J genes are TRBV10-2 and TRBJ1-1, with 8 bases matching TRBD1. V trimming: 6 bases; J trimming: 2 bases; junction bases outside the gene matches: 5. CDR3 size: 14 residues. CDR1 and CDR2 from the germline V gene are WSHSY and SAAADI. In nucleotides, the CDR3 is TGCGCCAGCAGCACAGGGGGAGCAAACACTGAAGCTTTCTTT. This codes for CASSTGGANTEAFF.